This T cell receptor beta chain stems from a study of T-cell memory formation after mild COVID-19. TCRdb ran MiXCR on the 5' RACE reads and lists one entry per CDR3 protein. The sample contains roughly 190,000 distinct CDR3 sequences, over 9.5% of which appear only once. This TCR was recovered from a man aged 18 to 30 who had mild COVID-19 (a few samples of this study predate the infection). Cell type and time point are not known. Sequencing was done on a sample of PBMCs or a T cell subset sorted from them (not recorded which).

The CDR3 here is CASSSTAGYTF. In nucleotides, the CDR3 is TGTGCCAGCAGCTCCACCGCGGGCTACACCTTC. The genes are TRBV11-2 and TRBJ1-2; unclear D gene. Germline loops: CDR1 SGHAT, CDR2 FQNNGV. The CDR3 is made up of 11 amino acids. V lost 4 bases to trimming and J lost 8 bases, with 8 bases between them.